This TCR beta chain was identified in a study of T cells after yellow fever vaccination. TCRdb re-called the 5' RACE reads through MiXCR, storing one row per CDR3 protein. The data hold roughly 150,000 distinct CDR3 sequences, with under 8% observed a single time. Concerning this clonotype: Its specificity is not known.

Study-wide findings and caveats: FACS-sorted repertoires could contain abundant clonotypes contaminating from the bulk population. Though it reached lower strength, the secondary response hit its peak faster, day 5 versus 15.

The V gene end was trimmed by 4 bases and the J gene end by 0 bases; junction bases not matched to a gene: 2. Germline V lookup: CDR1 SQVTM, CDR2 ANQGSEA. The CDR3 is 15 residues long. The origin of this receptor is a man aged 25 to 40 who received the YFV17D yellow fever vaccine. The V and J genes are TRBV29-1 and TRBJ2-2; 10 positions agree with TRBD2. The specimen comprised CD4+ T cells sorted from PBMCs, sampled 10 days after the yellow fever booster vaccination. In DNA form, the CDR3 reads TGCAGCGTTGGTACTAGCGGGACGAACACCGGGGAGCTGTTTTTT. Translated, it gives CSVGTSGTNTGELFF.